Following are 13 T cell receptor beta chains from one sample sequenced in a study of blood T cell repertoires in COVID-19. The table came from immunoSEQ multiplex PCR; TCRdb's copy has only in-frame clones and leaves some out. The table records over 15,000 clones, roughly nine tenths of them present only once. The sample consisted of peripheral blood. The receptors here all came from a woman aged 80 or over with COVID-19, enrolled during active disease.

V usage is TRBV3-1 (or the pseudogene TRBV3-2) and J usage is TRBJ1-4, with 7 bases lining up with TRBD1. Trimming at V came to 0 bases and at J to 0 bases, leaving 16 bases not matched to a gene. The CDR3 is 21 amino acids. Germline V gives CDR1 LGHDT, CDR2 YNNKEL (reference sequence). The CDR3 DNA reads as TGTGCCAGCAGCCAAGATTCATTAGGGGGCCTACCCATTACAACTAATGAAAAACTGTTTTTT. It is translated as CASSQDSLGGLPITTNEKLFF.

A single count supports this clone. The V and J genes are TRBV25-1 and TRBJ2-7; D might be TRBD1 (5 bases). Deletions cut 4 bases from V and 4 bases from J, with 14 bases between. Germline V lookup: CDR1 MGHDK, CDR2 SYGVNS. The CDR3 runs 14 residues. As DNA, the CDR3 is TGTGCCAGCAGTGCTGCAGGGATCGAATACGAGCAGTACTTC. Translated, it gives CASSAAGIEYEQYF.

The chain employs TRBV28 and TRBJ1-1, with 11 bases identical to TRBD1. The CDR3 is 15 residues long. After removal of 2 bases from V and 9 bases from J, the junction contained 8 bases not matched to a gene. CDR1 MDHEN and CDR2 SYDVKM come from the germline V gene. The CDR3 is CASSLERGQGVKAFF. DNA for the CDR3: TGTGCCAGCAGTTTAGAGAGGGGACAGGGGGTTAAAGCTTTCTTT.

V usage is TRBV10-3 and J usage is TRBJ1-1; TRBD1 matches 8 bases. The ends lost 6 bases at V and 1 base at J; junction bases unmatched: 4. The V gene's germline CDR1 is ENHRY and CDR2 SYGVKD. This CDR3 comprises 14 residues. For the CDR3, the DNA is TGTGCCATCAGGGACAGGGAGGGGAACACTGAAGCTTTCTTT. This sequence encodes CAIRDREGNTEAFF.

The table lists this clone with a count of one. The V call is TRBV6-6, the J call TRBJ1-4; D is ambiguous. V was trimmed by 3 bases and J by 8 bases, leaving 13 bases between them. The CDR3 covers 14 residues. Germline V gene lookup returns CDR1 MNHNY and CDR2 SVGAGI (reference sequence). The CDR3 nucleotides are TGTGCCAGCAGTTATCGAGAGACTTCGGAAAAACTGTTTTTT. The encoded protein is CASSYRETSEKLFF.

The J gene is TRBJ2-2, the V gene TRBV5-1; the match to TRBD2 covers 11 bases. Germline assignment: CDR1 SGHRS and CDR2 YFSETQ. V was pared by 0 bases and J by 5 bases, with 9 bases of the junction left unmatched. The CDR3 spans 18 residues. CDR3 in DNA: TGCGCCAGCAGCTTGGATTCTGGACTAGCGGGTAATACCGGGGAGCTGTTTTTT. It codes for CASSLDSGLAGNTGELFF.

The chain has TRBV3-1 (or the pseudogene TRBV3-2) and TRBJ2-1, with TRBD2 identical over 15 bases. CDR1 is LGHDT, CDR2 YNNKEL, per germline (reference sequence). V was clipped by 2 bases and J by 5 bases; unmatched bases: 10. The CDR3 has 19 residues. CDR3 sequence reads: CASSQYRTSGRAWNNEQFF. The CDR3 nucleotides read TGTGCCAGCAGCCAATATCGGACTAGCGGGAGGGCCTGGAACAATGAGCAGTTCTTC.

The rearrangement links TRBV28 to TRBJ1-5; D is uncertain. Trimming shortened V by 1 base and J by 10 bases, and 14 bases separated the two germline ends. The CDR3 totals 14 residues. Germline V CDR1 and CDR2: MDHEN, SYDVKM. The CDR3 is CASSLSTREDPQHF. The CDR3 bases are TGTGCCAGCAGTTTATCCACAAGGGAGGATCCCCAGCATTTT. The full variable domain, rest sourced from reference TRBV28 and TRBJ1-5, is DVKVTQSSRYLVKRTGEKVFLECVQDMDHENMFWYRQDPGLGLRLIYFSYDVKMKEKGDIPEGYSVSREKKERFSLILESASTNQTSMYLCASSLSTREDPQHFGDGTRLSIL.

The genes are TRBV6-5 and TRBJ2-1, with a possible D match to TRBD1 (6 bases). V dropped 6 bases and J dropped 0 bases, with 12 bases sitting between them. This CDR3 is 15 amino acids long. Germline CDR1 is MNHEY and CDR2 is SVGAGI. The CDR3 DNA follows: TGTGCCAGCAGGCCCGGGACACTCTCCTACAATGAGCAGTTCTTC. Its translation: CASRPGTLSYNEQFF.

The rearrangement links TRBV19 to TRBJ2-1, with D possibly matching TRBD1 (6 bases). Trimming took off 6 bases at V and 0 bases at J, with 15 bases between the two ends. CDR1 is LNHDA, CDR2 SQIVND, per germline (reference sequence). This CDR3 has 16 residues. CDR3 protein: CASRTGSGSSYNEQFF. As DNA, the CDR3 is TGTGCCAGTAGGACAGGCAGCGGTAGCTCCTACAATGAGCAGTTCTTC.

The chain employs TRBV4-2 and TRBJ1-1, with D unresolved. The germline V gene encodes CDR1 LGHNA and CDR2 YNFKEQ. This CDR3 region has 13 residues. Deletions cut 0 bases from V and 1 base from J, with 3 bases between. CDR3 nucleotides: TGTGCCAGCAGCCAAGAGAGGAACACTGAAGCTTTCTTT. It encodes CASSQERNTEAFF.

This chain joins TRBV11-2 and TRBJ1-4, with TRBD1 matching over 8 bases. This CDR3 is 14 amino acids long. V lost 2 bases and J lost 7; bases outside the gene matches: 3. CDR1 SGHAT and CDR2 FQNNGV come from the germline V gene. The CDR3 spells CASSLTGTGEKLFF. The CDR3 DNA follows: TGTGCCAGCAGCTTAACCGGGACAGGTGAAAAACTGTTTTTT.

The V and J genes are TRBV18 and TRBJ2-5; D unresolved. The CDR3 sequence is 12 residues long. With 3 bases removed from V and 5 bases from J, the gap between germline ends came to 7 bases. CDR1 and CDR2 (germline): KGHSH, LQKENI. The CDR3 sequence is CASSPSRETQYF. CDR3 DNA: TGTGCCAGCTCACCCAGCAGGGAGACCCAGTACTTC.